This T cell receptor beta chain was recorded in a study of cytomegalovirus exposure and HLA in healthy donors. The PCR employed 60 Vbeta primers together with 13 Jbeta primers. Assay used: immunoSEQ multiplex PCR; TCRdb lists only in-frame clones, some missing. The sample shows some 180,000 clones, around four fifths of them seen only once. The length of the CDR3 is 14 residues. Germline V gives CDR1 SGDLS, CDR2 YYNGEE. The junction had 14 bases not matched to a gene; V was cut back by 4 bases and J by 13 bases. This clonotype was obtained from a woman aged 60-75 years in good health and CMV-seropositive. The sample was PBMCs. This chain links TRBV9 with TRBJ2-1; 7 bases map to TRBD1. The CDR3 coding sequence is TGTGCCAGCAGCCTTTTCCGACAGGGCGGCCGACAGTTCTTC. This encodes CASSLFRQGGRQFF.